These 18 T cell receptor beta chains were all obtained from the same sample, sequenced in a study of breast tumors, draining lymph nodes, adjacent tissues (dated by TCRdb to 2016 to 2017). The method behind the library was multiplex PCR. TCRdb records Illumina HiSeq 2000 as the sequencer. TCRdb reprocessing: public reads trimmed at Q25 with fastp, clones called with MiXCR, in-frame beta chains kept. Duplicate CDR3 protein sequences are folded into a single record with the most common DNA and genes. Here the sample has about 220,000 distinct CDR3 sequences; less than 45% occur a single time. The ten largest clones capture 3% to 4% of the sample. The axillary draining lymph nodes of breast cancer patients were the source of the lymph node samples. The source material was axillary lymph node tissue. These receptors were collected from a female donor with breast cancer. Some clones in this sample may be carry-over from other donors' samples.

Concerning this clonotype: The CDR3 does not close with the conserved phenylalanine or tryptophan, likely indicating a read error. V is TRBV24-1 and J is TRBJ2-5; no definite D call. CDR3 length equals 9 residues. Germline-derived CDR1 and CDR2 are KGHDR and SFDVKD. V was clipped by 5 bases and J by 11 bases, with 5 bases between them. The CDR3 DNA follows: TGTGCCACCAGTGGCGGACAGTACGCC. It is translated as CATSGGQYA.

The V call is TRBV7-9, the J call TRBJ2-6; TRBD1 aligns across 9 bases. After removal of 5 bases from V and 4 bases from J, the junction contained 6 bases not matched to a gene. The length of the CDR3 is 16 residues. Germline V gene data show CDR1 as SEHNR and CDR2 as FQNEAQ (reference sequence). The CDR3 bases are TGTGCCAGCAGCCCCGGACAGGGGTTGGGGGCCAACGTCCTGACTTTC. Its protein is CASSPGQGLGANVLTF.

This clonotype was detected a few times. V and J are TRBV20-1 and TRBJ1-1; D may be TRBD1 (6 bases). The CDR3 extends over 12 amino acids. The germline V gene has CDR1 DFQATT and CDR2 SNEGSKA (reference sequence). Deletions cut 7 bases from V and 1 base from J, with 10 bases between. The CDR3 DNA sequence: TGCAGTGTTAAGGACAGGAACACTGAAGCTTTCTTT. It codes for CSVKDRNTEAFF.

This clonotype was counted once. The rearrangement uses TRBV7-9 and TRBJ2-1; 7 nucleotides agree with TRBD2. The germline V gene encodes CDR1 SEHNR and CDR2 FQNEAQ (reference sequence). The CDR3 spans 15 residues. Losses at the gene ends were 1 base for V and 9 bases for J; bases not matched to a gene: 9. The CDR3 region is CASSLVARGEGEQFF. In DNA, the CDR3 is TGTGCCAGCAGCTTAGTCGCCCGGGGGGAGGGTGAGCAGTTCTTC.

As to this clonotype: Germline is not matched at one junction end, which may reflect a read error. The genes are TRBV15 and TRBJ1-2; D is uncertain. This CDR3 comprises 12 residues. Germline assignment: CDR1 LNHNV and CDR2 YYDKDF (reference sequence). The CDR3 DNA follows: TGTGCCACCAGCACCTCCGGGAAAAGCAAATCCTTC. It encodes CATSTSGKSKSF. The full variable domain, in which reference TRBV15 and TRBJ1-2 provide the parts outside the CDR3, is DAMVIQNPRYQVTQFGKPVTLSCSQTLNHNVMYWYQQKSSQAPKLLFHYYDKDFNNEADTPDNFQSRRPNTSFCFLDIRSPGLGDTAMYLCATSTSGKSKSFGSGTRLTVV.

The V gene is TRBV18, the J gene TRBJ2-5; D possibly corresponds to TRBD2 (6 bases). The V and J ends lost 4 bases and 1 base respectively, with 13 bases between them. The CDR3 runs to 15 residues. Germline-derived CDR1 and CDR2 are KGHSH and LQKENI. As DNA, the CDR3 is TGTGCCAGCTCACGGGACGGGGGTACCCAAGAGACCCAGTACTTC. Amino acid sequence: CASSRDGGTQETQYF.

CDR3: CASSESGAPGEKLFF. CDR3 sequence (DNA): TGTGCCAGCAGTGAATCGGGGGCGCCGGGTGAAAAACTGTTTTTT. This chain links TRBV2 with TRBJ1-4, with D possibly matching TRBD1 (6 bases). This CDR3 region has 15 residues. V lost 2 bases and J lost 7, with 14 bases in between. The germline V gene encodes CDR1 SNHLY and CDR2 FYNNEI.

In its sample, this clonotype ranks as medium-sized. This chain uses TRBV3-1 with TRBJ2-7; D gene ambiguous. CDR1 is LGHDT, CDR2 YNNKEL, per germline (reference sequence). There are 17 residues in the CDR3. V was shortened by 0 bases and J by 0 bases, with 15 bases between the two germline ends. The CDR3 bases are TGTGCCAGCAGCCAAGAATCCGGGCCAGCGAGCTCCTACGAGCAGTACTTC. The encoded protein is CASSQESGPASSYEQYF.

Comments on this clonotype: In this CDR3 the conserved last residue, phenylalanine or tryptophan, is missing, so a read error is likely. This chain links TRBV7-9 with TRBJ1-2; D is uncertain. The CDR3 is made up of 14 amino acids. Germline CDR1 is SEHNR and CDR2 is FQNEAQ (reference sequence). CDR3 in DNA: TGTGCCAGTAGCTTATCGCAAGAATGGTATGGCTACACCCTC. Protein sequence: CASSLSQEWYGYTL.

The chain recombines TRBV5-6 with TRBJ1-5; the D is unclear. Germline lookup yields CDR1 SGHDT and CDR2 YYEEEE. V dropped 0 bases and J dropped 7 bases, with 11 bases sitting between them. The CDR3 is 14 residues long. The CDR3 sequence: CASSLVRPGQPQHF. The CDR3 coding sequence is TGTGCCAGCAGCTTGGTCCGGCCGGGACAGCCCCAGCATTTT.

Of note for this clonotype: This may stem from a read error, because a much larger clone lies one nucleotide away. V and J are TRBV5-6 and TRBJ2-4; 7 positions match TRBD2. The V gene's germline CDR1 is SGHDT and CDR2 YYEEEE. Trimming removed 5 bases from V and 7 bases from J; junction bases left unmatched: 15. The CDR3 has 16 amino acids. The CDR3 nucleotides read TGTGCCAGCAGTTCGCTGGTCCCGGGGGAGGGGAACATTCAGTACTTC. Its protein is CASSSLVPGEGNIQYF.

The table lists this clonotype with many counts. The chain couples TRBV2 to TRBJ2-1; D is unresolved. The CDR3 is made up of 15 amino acids. Germline V gene lookup returns CDR1 SNHLY and CDR2 FYNNEI. Trimming took 1 base from V and 0 from J, leaving 7 bases between them. CDR3 sequence: CASSEEVGSYNEQFF. The CDR3 DNA sequence: TGTGCCAGCAGTGAAGAGGTGGGCTCCTACAATGAGCAGTTCTTC.

Many counts were recorded for this clonotype. This chain joins TRBV24-1 and TRBJ2-5; 10 nucleotides match TRBD1. J gave up 5 bases and V 5 bases, and 7 bases lay outside the gene matches. The CDR3 consists of 15 residues. Germline CDR1 is KGHDR and CDR2 is SFDVKD. The DNA of the CDR3 is TGTGCCACCAGTGCCCCGACAGGGGGCAGGGAGACCCAGTACTTC. Its translation is CATSAPTGGRETQYF.

This clonotype has more than one count but fewer than ten. This chain joins TRBV20-1 and TRBJ1-1; possibly TRBD1 for D (6 bases). Germline loops: CDR1 DFQATT, CDR2 SNEGSKA (reference sequence). The CDR3 is 12 residues long. The ends were cut back, 7 bases at V and 5 bases at J, with 14 bases in the middle. The CDR3 region has the DNA TGCAGTGTCGGGGGGCGAGGGACTGAAGCTTTCTTT. This translates into CSVGGRGTEAFF.

Note on this clonotype: One end of the junction does not line up with germline, which may come from a read error. The rearrangement joins TRBV24-1 to TRBJ2-1; D remains unclear. The CDR3 spans 13 residues. Per the germline V gene, CDR1 is KGHDR and CDR2 is SFDVKD. In DNA, the CDR3 is TGTGCCACCAGTGATTTGGTTAGTAATGGGCAGTTCTTC. Its protein product is CATSDLVSNGQFF.

The chain has TRBV9 and TRBJ1-2; 10 bases agree with TRBD1. The CDR3 spans 14 residues. Trimming at V came to 2 bases and at J to 8 bases, leaving 6 bases not matched to a gene. In germline, CDR1 is SGDLS, CDR2 YYNGEE. CDR3 loop: CASSVGTGVDGYTF. The DNA of the CDR3 is TGTGCCAGCAGCGTTGGGACAGGGGTTGACGGCTACACCTTC.

This clonotype was counted many times. The CDR3 is CASSLAPLDGTDTQYF. In DNA form, the CDR3 reads TGTGCCAGCAGCTTAGCGCCCCTAGATGGGACAGATACGCAGTATTTT. The rearrangement joins TRBV7-9 to TRBJ2-3; D gene uncertain. The CDR3 length is 16 residues. V was trimmed by 0 bases and J by 3 bases, leaving 13 bases between them. Germline CDR1 reads SEHNR; CDR2 reads FQNEAQ (reference sequence).

In this sample, this clonotype turned up many times. This chain uses TRBV5-4 with TRBJ2-1, with 12 bases aligning to TRBD2. The trim removed 4 bases at V and 3 bases at J, leaving 2 bases unmatched. This CDR3 spans 15 amino acids. Germline-derived CDR1 and CDR2 are SGHNT and YYREEE (reference sequence). CDR3: CASSPTSGGYNEQFF. Here the CDR3 DNA reads TGTGCCAGCAGCCCGACTAGCGGGGGCTACAATGAGCAGTTCTTC.